A single sample is the source of the 16 T cell receptor beta chains below, sequenced in a study of OX40 agonist ivuxolimab in advanced cancers. Assay used: immunoSEQ multiplex PCR; TCRdb lists only in-frame clones, some missing. Of 52,000 or so clones listed, approximately 93% are singletons. Specimen: CD4+ or CD8+ T cells sorted from blood, collected in a trial of the OX40 agonist ivuxolimab. The receptors shown here come from an adult with an advanced solid tumor such as melanoma, head and neck, liver or kidney cancer.

J is TRBJ2-1 and V is TRBV7-2; tentatively, D is TRBD2 (5 bases). The V gene lost 5 bases and the J gene lost 7 bases, with 12 bases spanning the gap. From germline, CDR1 is SGHTA and CDR2 FQGNSA. The CDR3 runs to 13 residues. The CDR3 loop reads CASSLGLANEQFF. DNA for the CDR3: TGTGCCAGCAGCCTCGGACTGGCGAATGAGCAGTTCTTC.

V gene TRBV19 combines with J gene TRBJ1-2, with a possible D match to TRBD1 (5 bases). This CDR3 region has 16 residues. Per the germline V gene, CDR1 is LNHDA and CDR2 is SQIVND (reference sequence). V dropped 7 bases and J dropped 6 bases, with 24 bases sitting between them. Written as DNA, the CDR3 is TGTGCCAGTAATCCCGTGGGACCGCTCCCACGAGATGGCTACACCTTC. Amino acids: CASNPVGPLPRDGYTF.

V and J are TRBV7-8 and TRBJ2-7; 8 bases are a match to TRBD1. Germline V CDR1 and CDR2: SGHVS, FQNEAQ. V was clipped by 5 bases and J by 6 bases; unmatched bases: 3. This CDR3 contains 12 residues. CDR3 residues: CASSKTGVEQYF. DNA of the CDR3: TGTGCCAGCAGCAAGACAGGGGTCGAGCAGTACTTC.

The chain links TRBV13 to TRBJ2-7, with 11 bases matching TRBD2. Germline V gene data show CDR1 as PRHDT and CDR2 as FYEKMQ (reference sequence). J was trimmed by 6 bases and V by 0 bases; bases with no gene match: 10. The CDR3 has 17 residues. In DNA, the CDR3 is TGTGCCAGCAGCTTAGGCTCCATAGCGGGAGGGTCGGGCGAGCAGTACTTC. Translation: CASSLGSIAGGSGEQYF.

The sample holds one count of this clone. This chain joins TRBV7-2 and TRBJ2-5, with D tentatively TRBD2 (6 bases). The V and J ends lost 1 base and 5 bases respectively, with 14 bases between them. Per the germline V gene, CDR1 is SGHTA and CDR2 is FQGNSA. The CDR3 is 15 amino acids. Here the CDR3 DNA reads TGTGCCAGCAGCTTAGAAATGGCGGGGCAGGAGACCCAGTACTTC. The encoded protein is CASSLEMAGQETQYF.

The rearrangement uses TRBV7-3 and TRBJ2-2; a possible D gene is TRBD2 (5 bases). There are 16 residues in the CDR3. Trimming took 2 bases from V and 6 from J, leaving 16 bases between them. The germline V gene encodes CDR1 SGHTA and CDR2 FQGTGA. The CDR3 region is CASSLQDSRGPGELFF. The CDR3 DNA reads TGTGCCAGCAGCTTACAGGACTCCCGAGGGCCCGGGGAGCTGTTTTTT. Full variable domain (missing parts from reference TRBV7-3 and TRBJ2-2): GAGVSQTPSNKVTEKGKYVELRCDPISGHTALYWYRQSLGQGPEFLIYFQGTGAADDSGLPNDRFFAVRPEGSVSTLKIQRTERGDSAVYLCASSLQDSRGPGELFFGEGSRLTVL.

V gene TRBV29-1 combines with J gene TRBJ1-1, with 7 positions matching TRBD1. CDR1 is SQVTM, CDR2 ANQGSEA, per germline. CDR3 length equals 13 residues. J was trimmed by 4 bases and V by 4 bases; bases with no gene match: 6. CDR3 sequence reads: CSVGPQGVTEAFF. DNA of the CDR3: TGCAGCGTTGGCCCCCAGGGGGTCACTGAAGCTTTCTTT.

The chain has TRBV5-6 and TRBJ2-5; no definite D call. The tail of the sequence fits TRBJ2-7 better, so the J call may be wrong. CDR1 SGHDT and CDR2 YYEEEE come from the germline V gene. This CDR3 spans 12 amino acids. CDR3 protein: CASSLSLDEQYF. In DNA, the CDR3 is TGTGCCAGCAGCTTGAGTCTGGACGAGCAGTACTTC.

This clone is categorized as medium-sized. The chain has TRBV7-9 and TRBJ2-7; weak D call: TRBD1 (6 bases). There are 15 residues in the CDR3. The germline V gene has CDR1 SEHNR and CDR2 FQNEAQ (reference sequence). V was clipped by 0 bases and J by 3 bases, with 12 bases between them. Here the CDR3 reads CASSLASGAVYEQYF. As DNA, the CDR3 is TGTGCCAGCAGCTTAGCCTCAGGGGCTGTCTACGAGCAGTACTTC.

A single count supports this clone. This chain uses TRBV27 with TRBJ2-7, with D maybe TRBD2 (6 bases). CDR3 length: 16 amino acids. V lost 0 bases and J 5 bases, leaving 17 bases between the germline ends. In germline, CDR1 is MNHEY, CDR2 SMNVEV (reference sequence). CDR3 amino acids: CASSLSAEGFGNEQYF. CDR3 coding DNA: TGTGCCAGCAGTTTATCCGCGGAGGGGTTTGGCAACGAGCAGTACTTC.

The V call is TRBV18, the J call TRBJ2-3; 11 bases agree with TRBD2. This CDR3 region has 15 residues. Germline V gene lookup returns CDR1 KGHSH and CDR2 LQKENI. Trimming cost V 4 bases and J 3 bases; bases outside gene matches: 3. The CDR3 DNA reads TGTGCCAGCTCACAGACTAGCGGGATAACAGATACGCAGTATTTT. This codes for CASSQTSGITDTQYF. Combining the CDR3 with reference TRBV18 and TRBJ2-3 gives the whole variable domain NAGVMQNPRHLVRRRGQEARLRCSPMKGHSHVYWYRQLPEEGLKFMVYLQKENIIDESGMPKERFSAEFPKEGPSILRIQQVVRGDSAAYFCASSQTSGITDTQYFGPGTRLTVL.

The chain uses TRBV9 and TRBJ2-7; no clear D. The CDR3 covers 12 residues. V lost 3 bases and J 7 bases, leaving 11 bases between the germline ends. Germline V gene data show CDR1 as SGDLS and CDR2 as YYNGEE. For the CDR3, the DNA is TGTGCCAGCAGCGATTCAGACCTTGAGCAGTACTTC. Its protein product is CASSDSDLEQYF.

The chain couples TRBV18 to TRBJ2-7, with D perhaps matching TRBD1 or TRBD2 (6 bases each). Germline CDR1 is KGHSH and CDR2 is LQKENI. The CDR3 has 16 residues. Trimming pared 0 bases from V and 2 bases from J, leaving 14 bases between. The chain's CDR3 is CASSPPEGEDTYEQYF. In nucleotides, the CDR3 is TGTGCCAGCTCACCACCGGAGGGGGAGGACACCTACGAGCAGTACTTC.

The V gene is TRBV27, the J gene TRBJ2-7, with a weak D call TRBD2 (6 bases). Germline CDR1 reads MNHEY; CDR2 reads SMNVEV (reference sequence). The CDR3 sequence is 13 residues long. Trimming shortened V by 7 bases and J by 0 bases, and 10 bases separated the two germline ends. The CDR3 loop is CASTSEGSYEQYF. The CDR3 DNA follows: TGTGCCAGCACCTCGGAGGGCTCCTACGAGCAGTACTTC.

This clone was found once. V is TRBV19 and J is TRBJ1-5, with unresolved D. Trimming took 1 base from V and 10 from J, leaving 14 bases between them. In germline, CDR1 is LNHDA, CDR2 SQIVND (reference sequence). The CDR3 extends over 14 amino acids. The CDR3 DNA reads as TGTGCCAGTAGTATAGGTGCCAACCGAGAACCCCAGCATTTT. Translating it yields CASSIGANREPQHF.

The chain is built from TRBV2 and TRBJ2-1; no definite D call. This CDR3 comprises 10 residues. Trimming stripped 8 bases from V and 9 bases from J, with 8 bases between. Germline values: CDR1 SNHLY, CDR2 FYNNEI. Written as DNA, the CDR3 is TGTGCCAGCGCAGTTGTTGAGCAGTTCTTC. Encoded protein: CASAVVEQFF.